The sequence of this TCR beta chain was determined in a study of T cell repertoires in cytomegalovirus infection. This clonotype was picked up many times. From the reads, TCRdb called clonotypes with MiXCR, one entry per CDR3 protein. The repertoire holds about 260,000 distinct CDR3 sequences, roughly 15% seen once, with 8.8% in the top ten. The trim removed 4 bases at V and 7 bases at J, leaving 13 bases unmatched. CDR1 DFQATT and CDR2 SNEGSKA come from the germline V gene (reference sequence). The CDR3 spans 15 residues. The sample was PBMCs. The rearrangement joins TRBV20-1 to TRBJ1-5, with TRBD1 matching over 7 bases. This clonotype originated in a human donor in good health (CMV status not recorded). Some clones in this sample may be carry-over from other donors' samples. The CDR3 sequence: CSAKNRGGGDQPQHF. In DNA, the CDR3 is TGCAGTGCTAAGAACAGGGGCGGGGGAGACCAGCCCCAGCATTTT.